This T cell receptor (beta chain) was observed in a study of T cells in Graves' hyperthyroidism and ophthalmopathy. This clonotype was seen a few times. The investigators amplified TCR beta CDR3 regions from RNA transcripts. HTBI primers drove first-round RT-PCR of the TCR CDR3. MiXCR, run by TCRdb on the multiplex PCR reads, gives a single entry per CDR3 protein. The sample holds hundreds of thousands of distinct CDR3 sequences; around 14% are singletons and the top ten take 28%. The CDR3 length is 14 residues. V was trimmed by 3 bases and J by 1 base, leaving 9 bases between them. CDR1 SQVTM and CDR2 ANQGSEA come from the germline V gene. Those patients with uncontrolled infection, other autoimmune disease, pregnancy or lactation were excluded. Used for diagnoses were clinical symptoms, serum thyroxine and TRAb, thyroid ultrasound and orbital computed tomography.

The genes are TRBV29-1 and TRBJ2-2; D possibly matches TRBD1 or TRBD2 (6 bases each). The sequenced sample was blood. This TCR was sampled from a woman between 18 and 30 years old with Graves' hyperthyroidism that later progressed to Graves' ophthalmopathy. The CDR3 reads CSVEKGGNTGELFF. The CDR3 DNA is TGCAGCGTTGAGAAGGGGGGGAACACCGGGGAGCTGTTTTTT.